The rows below give T cell receptor beta chains drawn from one sample of a study of cytomegalovirus exposure and HLA in healthy donors. Some clones are missing from TCRdb's copy, which holds only in-frame ones; the method was immunoSEQ multiplex PCR. The data hold some 200,000 clones, with approximately 82% observed a single time. What was sequenced was PBMCs. The receptors stem from a woman aged 40 to 50 in good health and CMV-seronegative. Both conserved end residues are part of each CDR3. Fields, in order: J gene, V gene, clone size, D gene, CDR3 DNA, CDR3 protein. The D gene is left open where the match is weak. Clone size is stated in some rows and not others, as once, few, many or a class when expanded.

TRBJ1-5	TRBV30	.	.	TGTGCCTGGAGTGAAGGGGTTAGCAATCAGCCCCAGCATTTT	CAWSEGVSNQPQHF
TRBJ1-3	TRBV30	.	TRBD1	TGTGCCTGGTCCCAGGACAGGAGCTCTGGAAACACCATATATTTT	CAWSQDRSSGNTIYF
TRBJ1-5	TRBV5-3	.	.	TGTGCCAGAAGCTTGGTGGATAAGCAGGAGCCCCAGCATTTT	CARSLVDKQEPQHF
TRBJ2-2	TRBV7-3	.	.	TGTGCCAGCAGCCCCTCCCCTGTTGAGGCCGGGGAGCTGTTTTTT	CASSPSPVEAGELFF
TRBJ2-7	TRBV2	.	TRBD1	TGTGCCAGCAGTGAAGGAGGGACAGGGAGCGAGCAGTACTTC	CASSEGGTGSEQYF
TRBJ2-2	TRBV5-6	.	.	TGTGCCAGCAGCTCAATGAAACTAGGAACCGGGGAGCTGTTTTTT	CASSSMKLGTGELFF
TRBJ2-1	TRBV6-4	once	TRBD2	TGTGCCAGCAGCTTAGCGGGGGGGCCCTACAATGAGCAGTTCTTC	CASSLAGGPYNEQFF
TRBJ1-6	TRBV5-6	.	.	TGTGCCAGCACCATTGACAGCGCGAGCTCCTATAATTCACCCCTCCACTTT	CASTIDSASSYNSPLHF
TRBJ2-1	TRBV7-9	.	TRBD2	TGTGCCAGCAGCTTAGCTAGCGGGGATCTCAATGAGCAGTTCTTC	CASSLASGDLNEQFF
TRBJ1-5	TRBV19	.	.	TGTGCCAGTAGTATAAGCCGAAATCAGCCCCAGCATTTT	CASSISRNQPQHF
TRBJ1-5	TRBV19	.	.	TGTGCCAGTAGTAGTCCAGGGGTTAGCAATCAGCCCCAGCATTTT	CASSSPGVSNQPQHF
TRBJ2-3	TRBV2	.	.	TGTGCCAGCAGTGAAGCGGGGGGTGTGGCAGATACGCAGTATTTT	CASSEAGGVADTQYF
TRBJ2-1	TRBV7-9	.	TRBD2	TGTGCCAGCAGCTTAGGTCTAGCGGGGGGTACCTCCTACAATGAGCAGTTCTTC	CASSLGLAGGTSYNEQFF
TRBJ2-1	TRBV27	.	.	TGTGCCAGCAGTTTGAGGGTCACCAATGAGCAGTTCTTC	CASSLRVTNEQFF
TRBJ1-6	TRBV5-1	.	.	TGCGCCAGCAGCCAAGGGGGGGGCTATTCACCCCTCCACTTT	CASSQGGGYSPLHF
TRBJ1-2	TRBV19	.	.	TGTGCCAGTAGTATCGGAAGAGGTGGCTACACCTTC	CASSIGRGGYTF
TRBJ1-5	TRBV14	.	.	TGTGCCAGCAGCCAGGGGAGAGGGCAGCCCCAGCATTTT	CASSQGRGQPQHF
TRBJ1-1	TRBV6-1	once	TRBD1	TGTGCCAGCAGTGCGCGCAGGGGGCGCGGTGAAGCTTTCTTT	CASSARRGRGEAFF
TRBJ2-5	TRBV11-2	.	.	TGTGCCAGCAGCTCCGTGAGACACCGAGAGACCCAGTACTTC	CASSSVRHRETQYF
TRBJ2-5	TRBV28	.	TRBD1	TGTGCCAGCAGTTTGTGGACAGGGCAAGAGACCCAGTACTTC	CASSLWTGQETQYF
TRBJ2-1	TRBV29-1	.	TRBD2	TGCAGCGGGGCGGGGGGGCAGGCGAATGAGCAGTTCTTC	CSGAGGQANEQFF
TRBJ1-2	TRBV13	.	.	TGTGCCAGCAGCCCGGGGACGGGAGCTCATGGCTACACCTTC	CASSPGTGAHGYTF
TRBJ1-1	TRBV27	once	.	TGTGCCAGCAGTGTCGACAGGTGGGCCACTGAAGCTTTCTTT	CASSVDRWATEAFF
TRBJ1-1	TRBV6-6	.	TRBD1	TGTGCCAGCAGGTGGGACAGGGGGGTGAACACTGAAGCTTTCTTT	CASRWDRGVNTEAFF
TRBJ1-3	TRBV20-1	.	.	TGCAAGGAGAGCTGGGGAAACACCATATATTTT	CKESWGNTIYF
TRBJ1-1	TRBV6-5	.	.	TGTGCCACCGAGAGGAGGACTGAAGCTTTCTTT	CATERRTEAFF
TRBJ2-2	TRBV7-2	.	.	TGTGCCAGCAGCTCACAAAAGACAGTTACCGGGGAGCTGTTTTTT	CASSSQKTVTGELFF
TRBJ2-7	TRBV11-3	.	.	TGTGCCAGCGGACCCGGGGGGCTCACCTACGAGCAGTACTTC	CASGPGGLTYEQYF
TRBJ1-4	TRBV6-5	.	TRBD1	TGTGCCAGCAGCCAAGGGACAGGGTTGGAAAAACTGTTTTTT	CASSQGTGLEKLFF
TRBJ1-3	TRBV18	.	TRBD1	TGTGCCAGCTCCCCCTCCCCGGGACAGGTCTCTGGAAACACCATATATTTT	CASSPSPGQVSGNTIYF
TRBJ2-1	TRBV7-9	.	.	TGTTCCAGCAGTTTACCAGGGAATGAGCAGTTCTTC	CSSSLPGNEQFF
TRBJ1-2	TRBV10-3	.	TRBD1	TGTGCCATCAGACAGGGACAGGGGACTGGGGGCTACACCTTC	CAIRQGQGTGGYTF
TRBJ2-5	TRBV7-6	once	.	TGTGCCGTACAGGGAGGGGGAATGGAGACCCAGTACTTC	CAVQGGGMETQYF
TRBJ2-3	TRBV9	.	.	TGTGCCAGCAGCGTGGGGGGGCCTCGCACAGATACGCAGTATTTT	CASSVGGPRTDTQYF
TRBJ2-7	TRBV19	few	TRBD1	TGTGCCAGTAGTAAAGGTGGACAGGGGAGCCACGAGCAGTACTTC	CASSKGGQGSHEQYF
TRBJ2-3	TRBV7-9	.	.	TGTGCCAGCAGCCCCCACAGGGTTCGCGAGGAAGATACGCAGTATTTT	CASSPHRVREEDTQYF
TRBJ1-3	TRBV9	.	TRBD1	TGTGCCAGCAGCCCACTCACTTCTGGGACAGGGGGAGGTGGAAACACCATATATTTT	CASSPLTSGTGGGGNTIYF
TRBJ2-7	TRBV30	.	.	TGTGCCTGGACCCAGCGGCTCCCCTACGAGCAGTACTTC	CAWTQRLPYEQYF
TRBJ2-2	TRBV5-4	.	.	TGTGCCAGCAGCTTGGGACAGCCCACCGGGGAGCTGTTTTTT	CASSLGQPTGELFF
TRBJ2-2	TRBV7-3	.	.	TGTGCCAGCAGCTTAGCGGGCGGTAGCACCGGGGAGCTGTTTTTT	CASSLAGGSTGELFF
TRBJ2-7	TRBV18	.	TRBD2	TGTGCCAGCTCCCCCACTAGCGGGGGAGGCTACGAGCAGTACTTC	CASSPTSGGGYEQYF
TRBJ1-2	TRBV7-9	.	TRBD1	TGTGCCAGCAGCTGGACAGGGACTGGCTACACCTTC	CASSWTGTGYTF
TRBJ1-1	TRBV19	.	.	TGTGCCAGTAGTGAAGCTTCTAAACCCGGTTTCTTT	CASSEASKPGFF
TRBJ1-5	TRBV7-2	.	TRBD1	TGTGCCAGCAGCCAGACAGGGAATCAGCCCCAGCATTTT	CASSQTGNQPQHF
TRBJ1-6	TRBV9	once	TRBD1	TGTGCCAGCAGCGGGTCACAGGGGCCTAATTCACCCCTCCACTTT	CASSGSQGPNSPLHF
TRBJ1-2	TRBV5-6	once	.	TGTGCCAGCAGCCTCGACAGGAATGGCTACACCTTC	CASSLDRNGYTF
TRBJ2-3	TRBV6-5	.	.	TGTGCCAGCAGTTACAGTCAGGGGCAAGCAGATACGCAGTATTTT	CASSYSQGQADTQYF
TRBJ1-2	TRBV6-1	.	.	TGTGCCAGCAGTGAGACCGCACAGCCCTATGGCTACACCTTC	CASSETAQPYGYTF
TRBJ2-3	TRBV7-6	.	.	TGTGCCAGCAGCTATTTGGCGTCAGGGGGCACAGATACGCAGTATTTT	CASSYLASGGTDTQYF